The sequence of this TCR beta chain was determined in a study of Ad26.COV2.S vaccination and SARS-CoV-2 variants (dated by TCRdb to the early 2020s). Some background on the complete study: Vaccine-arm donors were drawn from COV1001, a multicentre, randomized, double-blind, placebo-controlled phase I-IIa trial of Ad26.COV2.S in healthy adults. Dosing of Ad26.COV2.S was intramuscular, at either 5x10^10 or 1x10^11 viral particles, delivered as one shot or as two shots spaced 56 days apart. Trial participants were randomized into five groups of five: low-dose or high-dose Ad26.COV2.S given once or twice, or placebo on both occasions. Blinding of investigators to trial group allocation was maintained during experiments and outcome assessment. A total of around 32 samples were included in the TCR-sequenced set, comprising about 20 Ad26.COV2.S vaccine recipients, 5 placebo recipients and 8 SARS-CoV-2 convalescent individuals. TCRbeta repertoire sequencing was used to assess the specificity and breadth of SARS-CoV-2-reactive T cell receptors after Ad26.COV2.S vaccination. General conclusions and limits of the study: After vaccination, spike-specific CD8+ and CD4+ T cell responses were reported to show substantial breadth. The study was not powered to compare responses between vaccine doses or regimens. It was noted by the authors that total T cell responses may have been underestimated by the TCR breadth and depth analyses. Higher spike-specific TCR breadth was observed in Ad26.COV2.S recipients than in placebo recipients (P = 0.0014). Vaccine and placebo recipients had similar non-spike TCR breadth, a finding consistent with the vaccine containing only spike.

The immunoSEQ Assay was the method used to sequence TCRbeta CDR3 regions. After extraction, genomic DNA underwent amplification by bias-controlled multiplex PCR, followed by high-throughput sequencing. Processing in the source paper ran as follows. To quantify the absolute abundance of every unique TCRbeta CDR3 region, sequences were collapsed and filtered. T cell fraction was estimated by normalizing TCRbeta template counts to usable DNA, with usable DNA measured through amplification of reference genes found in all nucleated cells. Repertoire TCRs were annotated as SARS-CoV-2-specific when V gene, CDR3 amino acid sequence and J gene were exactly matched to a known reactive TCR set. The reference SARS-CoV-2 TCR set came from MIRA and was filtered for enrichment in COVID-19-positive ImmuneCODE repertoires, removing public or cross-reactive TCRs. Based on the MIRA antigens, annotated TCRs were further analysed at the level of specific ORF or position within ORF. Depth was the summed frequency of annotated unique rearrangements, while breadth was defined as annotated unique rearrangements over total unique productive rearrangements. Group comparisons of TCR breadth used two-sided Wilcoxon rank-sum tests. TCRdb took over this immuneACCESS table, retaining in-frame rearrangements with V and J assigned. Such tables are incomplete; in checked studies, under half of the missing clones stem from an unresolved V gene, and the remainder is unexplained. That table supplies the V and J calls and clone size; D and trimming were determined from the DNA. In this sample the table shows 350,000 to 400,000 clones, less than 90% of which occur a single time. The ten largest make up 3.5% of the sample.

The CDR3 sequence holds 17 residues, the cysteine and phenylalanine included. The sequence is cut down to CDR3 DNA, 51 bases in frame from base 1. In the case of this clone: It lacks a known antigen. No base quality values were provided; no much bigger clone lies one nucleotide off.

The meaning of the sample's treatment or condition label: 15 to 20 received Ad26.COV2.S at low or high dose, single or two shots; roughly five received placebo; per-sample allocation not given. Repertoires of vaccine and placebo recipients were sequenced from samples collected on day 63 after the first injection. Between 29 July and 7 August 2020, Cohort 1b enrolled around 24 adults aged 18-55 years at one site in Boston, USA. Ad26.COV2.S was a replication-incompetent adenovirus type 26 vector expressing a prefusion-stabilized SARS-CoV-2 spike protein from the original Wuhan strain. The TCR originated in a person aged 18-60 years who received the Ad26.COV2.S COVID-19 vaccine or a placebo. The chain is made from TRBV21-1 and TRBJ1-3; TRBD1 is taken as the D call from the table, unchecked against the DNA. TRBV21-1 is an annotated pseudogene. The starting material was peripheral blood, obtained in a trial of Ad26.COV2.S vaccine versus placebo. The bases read TGTGCCAGCAGCAAAGACGGGACAGGGCCTTCTGGAAACACCATATATTTT. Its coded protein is CASSKDGTGPSGNTIYF.